The sequence of this TCR beta chain was determined in a study of T cell responses to AZD1222 COVID-19 vaccine. The CDR3 runs to 15 residues. Looked up from germline, CDR1 is MNHEY and CDR2 is SMNVEV (reference sequence). Trimming took 2 bases from V and 7 from J, leaving 12 bases between them. Method: immunoSEQ multiplex PCR; TCRdb's copy keeps in-frame clones and lacks some. The table lists 150,000 to 160,000 clones, 90% of them singletons. The TCR comes from an adult who received the AZD1222 COVID-19 vaccine. This sample comprised peripheral blood, obtained 28 days after the second AZD1222 dose. The chain has TRBV27 and TRBJ1-6; the D is unclear. The CDR3 DNA sequence: TGTGCCAGCAGTTTACGTCCGGGAAAGAATTCACCCCTCCACTTT. Translation gives CASSLRPGKNSPLHF.